These T cell receptor beta chains were read from a single sample in a study of control samples from healthy donors and cancer patients. TCRdb's copy holds only in-frame clones and misses some; the assay was immunoSEQ multiplex PCR. The sample lists approximately 100,000 clones, around 82% seen once, with 1.5% to 2% in the top ten. Material for sequencing was blood. Every receptor here comes from a man aged 55 to 69 in good health. The CDR3 runs from the conserved cysteine through the conserved F or W. Each record gives: clone size, J gene, D gene, V gene, CDR3 protein, CDR3 DNA. D genes are given only for firm matches. Clone size is given for some rows only: seen once, a few or many times, or a class if the clone is expanded.

- TRBJ2-7 - TRBV6-1 CASSEQNYEQYF TGTGCCAGCAGTGAACAGAACTACGAGCAGTACTTC
- TRBJ2-1 TRBD2 TRBV27 CASSYSRTSTYNEQFF TGTGCCAGCTCCTACTCGCGGACTAGCACCTACAATGAGCAGTTCTTC
- TRBJ1-5 TRBD1 TRBV6-5 CASSSGTAGNQPQHF TGTGCCAGCAGTTCTGGGACAGCGGGAAATCAGCCCCAGCATTTT
few TRBJ2-1 - TRBV20-1 CSGGSRNEQFF TGCAGTGGAGGGTCCCGGAATGAGCAGTTCTTC
- TRBJ1-5 - TRBV11-3 CASSLDATRGHFNQPQHF TGTGCCAGCAGCTTAGATGCTACCAGAGGGCATTTCAATCAGCCCCAGCATTTT
- TRBJ2-3 TRBD1 TRBV9 CASSGGQQSTDTQYF TGTGCCAGCAGCGGGGGACAGCAGAGCACAGATACGCAGTATTTT
- TRBJ2-3 TRBD2 TRBV30 CAWIGLAGGPATDTQYF TGTGCCTGGATTGGACTAGCGGGGGGGCCGGCGACAGATACGCAGTATTTT
- TRBJ1-5 - TRBV19 CASSIRDQPQHF TGTGCCAGTAGTATACGAGATCAGCCCCAGCATTTT
- TRBJ2-5 - TRBV19 CASSISPSLTQYF TGTGCCAGTAGCATCTCCCCCTCGCTAACCCAGTACTTC
- TRBJ2-7 - TRBV19 CASSMEAVDSYEQYF TGTGCCAGTAGTATGGAGGCCGTAGACTCCTACGAGCAGTACTTC
- TRBJ2-1 TRBD1 TRBV28 CASSLSRGQGAGNEQFF TGTGCCAGCAGTCTCTCCCGAGGACAGGGGGCAGGGAATGAGCAGTTCTTC
- TRBJ2-2 - TRBV3-1/TRBV3-2 CASSQGYGKGLDTGELFF TGTGCCAGCAGCCAAGGGTACGGGAAGGGGTTGGACACCGGGGAGCTGTTTTTT
- TRBJ2-1 - TRBV15 CATSRDRDSEQFF TGTGCCACCAGCAGAGATCGGGATTCTGAGCAGTTCTTC
- TRBJ1-1 TRBD1 TRBV6-5 CASRATGTNTEAFF TGTGCCAGCAGGGCGACAGGGACGAACACTGAAGCTTTCTTT
- TRBJ1-5 TRBD1 TRBV6-5 CASRGWGQSEQPQHF TGTGCCAGCAGGGGATGGGGACAGTCAGAGCAGCCCCAGCATTTT
- TRBJ2-7 - TRBV21-1 CASSKGGRYEQYF TGTGCCAGCAGCAAAGGGGGAAGATACGAGCAGTACTTC
- TRBJ2-7 - TRBV6-5 CASSYGRRSYEQYF TGTGCCAGCAGTTACGGGCGGCGTTCCTACGAGCAGTACTTC
- TRBJ1-2 - TRBV20-1 CSARDAGYTF TGCAGTGCTAGGGACGCTGGCTACACCTTC
few TRBJ2-3 - TRBV7-2 CASSLLVVTDTQYF TGTGCCAGCAGCTTACTAGTGGTCACAGATACGCAGTATTTT
- TRBJ2-2 - TRBV10-3 CAISEGLRGRGELFF TGTGCCATCAGTGAGGGATTAAGGGGACGAGGGGAGCTGTTTTTT
few TRBJ2-3 - TRBV9 CASSVQARSTDTQYF TGTGCCAGCAGCGTTCAAGCCCGTAGCACAGATACGCAGTATTTT
- TRBJ2-5 - TRBV10-2 CASSEVHETQYF TGCGCCAGCAGTGAGGTTCACGAGACCCAGTACTTC
- TRBJ2-7 TRBD2 TRBV7-9 CASSYGLAGAYEQYF TGTGCCAGCAGCTACGGACTAGCGGGGGCCTACGAGCAGTACTTC
- TRBJ2-5 - TRBV30 CAWSVQGRETQYF TGTGCCTGGAGTGTCCAGGGACGAGAGACCCAGTACTTC
- TRBJ1-3 - TRBV2 CASSAGVINGRNTIYF TGTGCCAGCAGTGCCGGTGTAATAAACGGCCGAAACACCATATATTTT
- TRBJ2-7 - TRBV4-1 CASSQRRESEQYF TGCGCCAGCAGCCAGAGACGGGAGTCCGAGCAGTACTTC
- TRBJ1-1 - TRBV21-1 CASSNEVSLAEAFF TGTGCCAGCAGCAATGAGGTCAGCTTGGCTGAAGCTTTCTTT
- TRBJ2-3 TRBD2 TRBV7-9 CASSYDPSGSTDTQYF TGTGCCAGCAGCTACGATCCTAGCGGTAGCACAGATACGCAGTATTTT
few TRBJ2-5 - TRBV2 CASRGFLTGLQETQYF TGTGCCAGCAGGGGATTTTTGACGGGGCTCCAAGAGACCCAGTACTTC
once TRBJ2-3 - TRBV21-1 CASSSAREPQYF TGTGCCAGCAGCTCCGCCAGGGAGCCGCAGTATTTT
- TRBJ1-2 - TRBV18 CASSPGGVYGYTF TGTGCCAGCTCACCTGGCGGGGTTTATGGCTACACCTTC
few TRBJ1-2 - TRBV2 CASSEGSSGYTF TGTGCCAGCAGTGAAGGGTCCTCTGGCTACACCTTC
- TRBJ1-1 - TRBV4-1 CASSPPSLNTEAFF TGCGCCAGCAGCCCCCCCTCCCTGAACACTGAAGCTTTCTTT
- TRBJ1-5 - TRBV21-1 CASSPPGSYSNQPQHF TGTGCCAGCAGCCCCCCAGGATCTTATAGCAATCAGCCCCAGCATTTT
- TRBJ1-1 - TRBV5-1 CASSFAPGQVIGEAFF TGCGCCAGCAGCTTCGCCCCGGGCCAGGTAATAGGTGAAGCTTTCTTT
- TRBJ2-7 - TRBV30 CAWSARSYEQYF TGTGCCTGGAGTGCTCGATCCTACGAGCAGTACTTC
few TRBJ1-1 - TRBV19 CASRRNTEAFF TGTGCCAGCAGACGGAACACTGAAGCTTTCTTT
- TRBJ2-5 - TRBV21-1 CASSLLGRLAQETQYF TGTGCCAGCAGCCTCCTTGGGAGACTAGCACAAGAGACCCAGTACTTC
- TRBJ2-3 - TRBV24-1 CATSDLGGSGTDTQYF TGTGCCACCAGTGATTTGGGAGGGAGCGGCACAGATACGCAGTATTTT
- TRBJ2-3 - TRBV6-1 CASSEAEGSTDTQYF TGTGCCAGCAGTGAAGCGGAGGGGAGCACAGATACGCAGTATTTT
- TRBJ2-7 - TRBV5-4 CASSPSGGGYEQYF TGTGCCAGCAGTCCATCGGGTGGGGGCTACGAGCAGTACTTC
- TRBJ2-2 - TRBV4-2 CASSQDGRGNTGELFF TGTGCCAGCAGCCAAGATGGGCGGGGAAACACCGGGGAGCTGTTTTTT
- TRBJ2-1 TRBD2 TRBV6-4 CASSDSTSGDSEQFF TGTGCCAGCAGTGACTCGACTAGCGGGGATAGTGAGCAGTTCTTC
- TRBJ2-1 TRBD2 TRBV30 CAWGETSGIF TGTGCCTGGGGAGAGACTAGCGGGATCTTC
- TRBJ2-1 TRBD2 TRBV28 CASSPKAGAGNEQFF TGTGCCAGCAGTCCAAAAGCGGGAGCCGGCAATGAGCAGTTCTTC
- TRBJ2-7 TRBD2 TRBV7-9 CASRLSPSGGAYEQYF TGTGCCAGCAGGCTATCGCCTAGCGGGGGGGCCTACGAGCAGTACTTC
- TRBJ2-3 - TRBV24-1 CATSGNTDTQYF TGTGCCACCAGTGGAAACACAGATACGCAGTATTTT
- TRBJ2-3 - TRBV29-1 CSDRRLVSQTGGGNTDTQYF TGCAGCGACCGTAGGCTTGTATCTCAGACCGGGGGCGGCAACACAGATACGCAGTATTTT
once TRBJ1-5 TRBD1 TRBV18 CASSPGTGVDQPQHF TGTGCCAGCTCACCGGGGACAGGAGTAGATCAGCCCCAGCATTTT
once TRBJ1-6 - TRBV7-9 CASSLKNSPLHF TGTGCCAGCAGCTTAAAGAATTCACCCCTCCACTTT
- TRBJ2-1 - TRBV19 CASSQPGLRVLEQFF TGTGCCAGTAGTCAACCGGGACTGCGGGTATTGGAGCAGTTCTTC
- TRBJ2-2 - TRBV21-1 CASSKPLFHRDRGGAPYYTGELFF TGTGCCAGCAGCAAGCCCCTGTTCCACCGGGACAGGGGGGGTGCGCCGTATTACACCGGGGAGCTGTTTTTT
- TRBJ1-1 - TRBV7-8 CASSLARVGVFPRNTEAFF TGTGCCAGCAGCTTAGCGCGCGTGGGGGTTTTCCCCAGGAACACTGAAGCTTTCTTT
- TRBJ1-2 TRBD1 TRBV5-1 CASSSTGSDYGYTF TGCGCCAGCAGCTCGACAGGGTCGGACTATGGCTACACCTTC